The rows below give T cell receptor beta chains drawn from one sample of a study of early T cells in non-severe SARS-CoV-2 infection. TCRdb processed the 5' RACE reads anew with MiXCR; each CDR3 protein has one entry. The sample yields some 76,000 distinct CDR3 sequences, around a sixth seen once. Sequencing input: whole blood. Receptor source: an adult who was a healthcare worker with PCR-confirmed SARS-CoV-2 infection or an uninfected control (not recorded which). Both conserved end residues are trimmed from each CDR3. The D gene is left open where the match is weak.

d_gene	v_gene	CDR3aa
TRBD2	TRBV4-1	ASSVTSGQETQY
-	TRBV24-1	ATSDPAPGATDTQY
-	TRBV7-8	ASSLGFSPAGYGYT
TRBD2	TRBV10-2	ASREAGAAQETQY
-	TRBV6-5	ASSLGVTGANVLT
-	TRBV6-6	ASSFLSEQF
TRBD2	TRBV6-5	ASSYSAGVISEQF
TRBD1	TRBV9	ASSYGQAFANTGELF
-	TRBV20-1	SASNPGARTDTQY
TRBD2	TRBV11-2	ASSLAGTYNEQF
-	TRBV10-2	ASRGRANTGELF
-	TRBV7-2	ASSLRRETQY
-	TRBV18	ASSPDYNSGNTIY
-	TRBV9	ASSVEGLVNQPQH
TRBD2	TRBV7-3	ASSLTAAGGDTQY
-	TRBV5-4	ASSFRGPGANVLT
-	TRBV28	ASSFTLPPTDTQY
-	TRBV6-5	ASTWAGGTDTQY
-	TRBV28	ASSPMGGQTGELF
-	TRBV24-1	ATSDLYSQF
-	TRBV28	ASSFGGNQETQY
-	TRBV27	ASSSSNTHTEAF
TRBD2	TRBV11-3	ASSVLAGRDTQY
-	TRBV7-2	ACSLPSSNEQF
-	TRBV7-2	ASSSQYPGQANTGELF
-	TRBV12-2	ASRFRGSPGTERIGLF
-	TRBV11-2	ASSSLGRGQETQY
TRBD1	TRBV6-1	ASSEGWTGDNRAKNIQY
-	TRBV20-1	SARGGSTDTQY
-	TRBV7-9	ASSLGIGVDNEQF
-	TRBV6-5	ASSRFRGNTIY